This entry concerns a single T cell receptor beta chain. Antigen: not known. Other DNA sequences in this sample translate to the same CDR3. This specimen comes from a study of shared clonotypes between healthy human individuals. Trimming pared 0 bases from V and 4 bases from J, leaving 7 bases between. Germline V CDR1 and CDR2: SGHDT, YYEEEE. This CDR3 spans 14 amino acids. Regarding the study as a whole: Estimated richness was generally greater in naive than memory subsets.

From CD4+ cells came CD45RA+ naive and CD45RA-negative memory subsets. Produced via immunoSEQ multiplex PCR; TCRdb's table is partial and in-frame only. The data contain approximately 740,000 clones, approximately 79% of them singletons. The receptor's source is a young woman in good health. This chain connects TRBV5-6 to TRBJ2-2; D not certain. The specimen sequenced was memory CD4+ T cells sorted from blood. Specified subset: CD45RA-negative fraction. CDR3 in amino acids: CASSLGASTGELFF. CDR3 sequence (DNA): TGTGCCAGCAGCTTGGGGGCGTCCACCGGGGAGCTGTTTTTT.